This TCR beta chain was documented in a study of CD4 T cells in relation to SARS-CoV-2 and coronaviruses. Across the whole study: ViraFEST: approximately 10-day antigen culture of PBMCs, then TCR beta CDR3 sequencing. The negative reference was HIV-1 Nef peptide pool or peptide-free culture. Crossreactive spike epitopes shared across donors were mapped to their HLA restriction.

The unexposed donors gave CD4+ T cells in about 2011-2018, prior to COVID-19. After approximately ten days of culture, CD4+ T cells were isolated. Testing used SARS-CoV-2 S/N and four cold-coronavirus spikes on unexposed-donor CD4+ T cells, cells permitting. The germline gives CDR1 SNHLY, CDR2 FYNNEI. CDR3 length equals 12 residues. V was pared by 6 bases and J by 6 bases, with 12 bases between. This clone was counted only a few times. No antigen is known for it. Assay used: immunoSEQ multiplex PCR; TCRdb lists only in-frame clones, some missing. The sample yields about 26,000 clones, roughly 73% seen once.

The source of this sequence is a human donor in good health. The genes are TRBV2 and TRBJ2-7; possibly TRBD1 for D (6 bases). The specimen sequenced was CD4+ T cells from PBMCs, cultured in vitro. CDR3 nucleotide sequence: TGTGCCAGCAGACAGGACAGCCTCGAGCAGTACTTC. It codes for CASRQDSLEQYF.